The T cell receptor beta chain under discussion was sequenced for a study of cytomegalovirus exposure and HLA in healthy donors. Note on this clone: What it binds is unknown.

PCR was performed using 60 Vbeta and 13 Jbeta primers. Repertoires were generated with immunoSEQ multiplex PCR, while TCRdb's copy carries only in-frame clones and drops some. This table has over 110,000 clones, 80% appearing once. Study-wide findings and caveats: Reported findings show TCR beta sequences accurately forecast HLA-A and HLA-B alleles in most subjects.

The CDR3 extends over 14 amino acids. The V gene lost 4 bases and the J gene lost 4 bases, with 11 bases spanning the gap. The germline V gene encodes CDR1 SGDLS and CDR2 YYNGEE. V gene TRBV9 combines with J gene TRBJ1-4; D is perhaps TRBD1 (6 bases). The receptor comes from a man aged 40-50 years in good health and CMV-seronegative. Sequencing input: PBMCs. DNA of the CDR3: TGTGCCAGCAGCCGGGACACGAGTAATGAAAAACTGTTTTTT. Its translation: CASSRDTSNEKLFF.